This TCR beta chain was captured in a study of T cell changes during pregnancy in multiple sclerosis. The trim removed 3 bases at V and 3 bases at J, leaving 10 bases unmatched. Germline-derived CDR1 and CDR2 are LGHNA and YSLEER. The CDR3 consists of 16 residues. Generated by immunoSEQ multiplex PCR, the TCRdb table keeps only in-frame clones and is missing some. The sample holds about 73,000 clones, roughly 92% seen once. The clonotype was recovered from a female donor in good health, enrolled as a control in a pregnancy study. This chain joins TRBV4-3 and TRBJ1-2, with TRBD1 matching 7 bases. This specimen was peripheral blood, taken in the second trimester of pregnancy. CDR3 bases: TGCGCCAGCAGCCACGTGGGGACAGCGAATCACTATGGCTACACCTTC. Protein product: CASSHVGTANHYGYTF.